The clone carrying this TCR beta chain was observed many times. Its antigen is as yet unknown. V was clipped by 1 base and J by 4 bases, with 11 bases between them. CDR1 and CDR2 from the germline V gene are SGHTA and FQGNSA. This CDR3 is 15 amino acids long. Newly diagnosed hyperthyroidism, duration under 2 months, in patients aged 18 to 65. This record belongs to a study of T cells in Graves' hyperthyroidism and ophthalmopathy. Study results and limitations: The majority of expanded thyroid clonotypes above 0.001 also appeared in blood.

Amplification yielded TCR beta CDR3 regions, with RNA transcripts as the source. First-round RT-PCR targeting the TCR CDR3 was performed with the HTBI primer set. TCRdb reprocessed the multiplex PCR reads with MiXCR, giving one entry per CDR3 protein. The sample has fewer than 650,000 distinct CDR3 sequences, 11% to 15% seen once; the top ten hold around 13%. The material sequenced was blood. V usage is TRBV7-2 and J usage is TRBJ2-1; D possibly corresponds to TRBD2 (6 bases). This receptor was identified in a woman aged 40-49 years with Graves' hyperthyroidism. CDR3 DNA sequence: TGTGCCAGCAGCTTAGATTTAGCGGAGTACAATGAGCAGTTCTTC. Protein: CASSLDLAEYNEQFF.